Included here is one T cell receptor (beta chain) sequence, with context. Its antigen is currently unknown. The length of the CDR3 is 16 residues. Unmatched junction bases numbered 6, after V lost 4 bases and J lost 3 bases. Germline CDR1 and CDR2: SGHRS and YFSETQ. This record belongs to a study of cytomegalovirus exposure and HLA in healthy donors. Points from the study as a whole: Across all donors, roughly uniform sequencing depth was an assumption of the presence/absence analyses. Researchers reported that a few CMV-associated chains were confirmed in vitro as CMV antigen-specific.

A multiplex PCR was run with 60 Vbeta primers and 13 Jbeta primers. Using immunoSEQ multiplex PCR, the repertoire was profiled, and TCRdb retains in-frame clones only, with some absent. The sample consists of 310,000 or so clones, over 85% of them appearing once. The sequenced sample was PBMCs. The rearrangement joins TRBV5-1 to TRBJ2-2; 10 nucleotides align to TRBD1. This TCR came from a woman between 18 and 29 years old in good health and CMV-seronegative. This CDR3 is CASSPRTGGDTGELFF. The CDR3 DNA reads as TGCGCCAGCAGCCCCCGGACAGGGGGAGACACCGGGGAGCTGTTTTTT.